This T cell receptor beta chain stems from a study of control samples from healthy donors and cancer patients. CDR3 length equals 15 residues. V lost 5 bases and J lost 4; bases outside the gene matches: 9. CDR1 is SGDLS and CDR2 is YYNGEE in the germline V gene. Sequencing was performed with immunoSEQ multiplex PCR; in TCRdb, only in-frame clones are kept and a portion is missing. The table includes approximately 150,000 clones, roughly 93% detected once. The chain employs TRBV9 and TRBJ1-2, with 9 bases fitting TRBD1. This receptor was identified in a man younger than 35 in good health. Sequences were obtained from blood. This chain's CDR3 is CASRDTGGAGYGYTF. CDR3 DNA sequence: TGTGCCAGCAGGGATACAGGGGGCGCGGGCTATGGCTACACCTTC.